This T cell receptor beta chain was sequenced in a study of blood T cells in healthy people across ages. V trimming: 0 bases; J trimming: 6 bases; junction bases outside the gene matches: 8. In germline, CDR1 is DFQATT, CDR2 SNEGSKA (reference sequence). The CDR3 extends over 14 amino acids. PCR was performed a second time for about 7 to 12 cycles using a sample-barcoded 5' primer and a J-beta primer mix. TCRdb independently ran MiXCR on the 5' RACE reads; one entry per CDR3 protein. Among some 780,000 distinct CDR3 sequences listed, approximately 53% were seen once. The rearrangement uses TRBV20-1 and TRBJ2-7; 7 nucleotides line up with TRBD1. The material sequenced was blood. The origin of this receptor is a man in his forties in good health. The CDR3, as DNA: TGCAGTGCTAGAGACCCCAGGGGGAGAAGCGAGCAGTACTTC. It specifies CSARDPRGRSEQYF.